Listed below are T cell receptor beta chains from one sample, sequenced in a study of blood T cell repertoires in COVID-19. Data came from immunoSEQ multiplex PCR; TCRdb stores just in-frame clones and leaves some out. The top ten clones hold over 5% of a sample with 200,000 or so clones, around four fifths of them seen once. Sequencing was performed on peripheral blood. These receptors all come from a woman in her twenties or thirties with acute or convalescent COVID-19. The CDR3 runs from the conserved cysteine through the conserved F or W. A D gene is named only where the DNA matches it firmly. Expanded clones get a size class; other rows say once, few or many, or leave the size out.

j_gene,abundance,d_gene,v_gene,CDR3aa,CDR3nt
TRBJ2-7,NA,TRBD2,TRBV15,CATSRSSGGPRHEQYF,TGTGCCACCAGCAGGTCTAGCGGGGGACCTCGCCACGAGCAGTACTTC
TRBJ2-3,NA,NA,TRBV4-3,CASSQDPLVADTQYF,TGCGCCAGCAGCCAAGATCCCCTAGTTGCAGATACGCAGTATTTT
TRBJ1-1,NA,NA,TRBV2,CASSEARRGAFF,TGTGCCAGCAGTGAGGCGCGCCGAGGAGCTTTCTTT
TRBJ1-2,NA,NA,TRBV28,CASSPARGFNYGYTF,TGTGCCAGCAGTCCCGCCAGGGGCTTTAACTATGGCTACACCTTC
TRBJ2-3,few,TRBD2,TRBV11-1,CASSPGTSERTDTQYF,TGTGCCAGCAGCCCCGGGACTAGCGAACGCACAGATACGCAGTATTTT
TRBJ2-7,few,NA,TRBV5-6,CASSLHQLYEQYF,TGTGCCAGCAGCTTGCACCAACTATACGAGCAGTACTTC
TRBJ1-2,NA,TRBD1,TRBV27,CASSLRDRDYGYTF,TGTGCCAGCAGCTTACGGGACAGGGACTATGGCTACACCTTC
TRBJ1-2,few,NA,TRBV10-3,CAISDNQRDYTF,TGTGCCATCAGTGACAACCAGAGGGACTACACCTTC
TRBJ1-1,NA,NA,TRBV5-4,CASSRWTVNTEAFF,TGTGCCAGCAGCCGGTGGACAGTGAACACTGAAGCTTTCTTT
TRBJ1-5,once,TRBD1,TRBV7-9,CASSPPGQYNQPQHF,TGTGCCAGCAGCCCCCCGGGACAGTACAATCAGCCCCAGCATTTT